This T cell receptor beta chain was captured in a study of T cell responses to AZD1222 COVID-19 vaccine (dated by TCRdb to the early 2020s). As for the study more broadly: AZD1222 recipients whose second dose came at about 4 weeks and those whose second dose came at about 12 weeks were combined into one group, since spike-specific TCR depth and breadth did not differ between the two schedules. TCR sequencing was performed for about 250 trial participants, of whom about 200 were given two doses of AZD1222 and around 25 were given two doses of MenACWY control vaccine. Trial participants were enrolled by age into 18-55, 56-69 and 70-plus year subgroups, with around 150, 28 and 57 TCR-sequenced participants respectively. Points the paper makes about the study in general: Reportedly, almost half of the unique spike-specific TCRs recognized epitopes lying outside the regions that are mutated in the B.1.351 and B.1.1.7 variants. The vaccine-associated CD4 TCRs covered the entire spike protein, and the dominant responses fell in regions 160-218 and 743-854. Conclusions about previously exposed vaccinees are limited because only six or seven AZD1222 recipients were SARS-CoV-2 seropositive at baseline. After two AZD1222 doses, both the breadth and the depth of spike-specific TCRs were significantly higher than at day 0 and than in MenACWY recipients. Because no day 14 peak-response samples were available, repertoires were characterized only after the peak T cell response. In the small 56-69-year group, the increase in depth fell short of significance, most likely because of low power. Participants were mostly white British, with more females than males. The authors suggested clonal diversity may have been underestimated.

This sample's time point label indicates: baseline before first vaccination. Vaccinee samples came from UK trials COV001 and COV002, including a single-blind randomized controlled phase 2/3 trial of AZD1222 (ChAdOx1 nCoV-19) in healthy adults. Trial participant PBMC samples were collected at day 0 and day 28 after the second dose for TCRbeta chain sequencing. Regarding this clone: The clone's antigen remains unknown. One base away there is no much larger clone; base qualities are not given.

The CDR3 regions of human TCRbeta chains were analyzed by immunosequencing. In the source study's methods: TCRs in the repertoires were matched against a reference library of SARS-CoV-2-specific TCRs that had been generated with the MIRA antigen-specificity platform. Breadth was defined as the fraction of unique TCRs that were SARS-CoV-2-associated, and depth was defined as the fraction of total T cells that were SARS-CoV-2-associated. Using the MIRA data, each spike-specific TCR was mapped to the spike region that the TCR reacts to and placed in a CD4 or CD8 class. Log10-transformed breadth and depth values were compared by one-way ANOVA with Sidak's multiple comparisons tests. Held by TCRdb, this immuneACCESS table contains in-frame sequences only and omits some clones. Under half of the omission traces to an unresolved V gene where checked; the cause of the rest is unknown. The V and J calls and clone size were taken over from that table, and D and trimming were inferred from the DNA. The sample yields 100,000 to 150,000 clones; around 90% were counted once. Around 1.6% of the sample goes to the ten largest clones.

CDR1 SGHTA and CDR2 FQGNSA were looked up in the germline V gene. Spanning cysteine to phenylalanine, the CDR3 consists of 14 amino acids. Only the CDR3 portion is preserved as DNA: 42 bases, with reading frame beginning at the first base. V is pared back by 1 base and J by 4 bases, with 10 bases lying between the germline termini. The rearrangement joined TRBV7-2 to TRBJ2-5; no D gene is confidently identified. The sequence derives from an adult in good health. The sample here was peripheral blood, taken on day 0 of AZD1222 vaccination. The CDR3 here reads CASSLVPLGETQYF. Read as DNA, the sequence is TGTGCCAGCAGCTTAGTACCGCTGGGAGAGACCCAGTACTTC.